The 28 T cell receptor beta chains listed next were all sequenced from one sample in a study of shared clonotypes between healthy human individuals. The protocol was immunoSEQ multiplex PCR, while the TCRdb copy is restricted to in-frame clones and leaves out a portion. The sample contains a few million clones, 90% to 97% of which appear only once. Sequenced material: naive CD4+ T cells sorted from blood. Subset here: CD45RA+ positively selected. The receptors come from a man between 18 and 35 years old in good health.

The chain recombines TRBV6-5 with TRBJ2-3; a possible D gene is TRBD1 (5 bases). V was trimmed by 6 bases and J by 0 bases, leaving 10 bases between them. CDR3 size: 14 residues. Germline V gene data show CDR1 as MNHEY and CDR2 as SVGAGI. CDR3 amino acids: CASSLTASTDTQYF. The CDR3 DNA reads as TGTGCCAGCAGCCTGACAGCTAGCACAGATACGCAGTATTTT.

This clone is a singleton in its sample. The rearrangement links TRBV30 to TRBJ2-2; the D call may be TRBD1 or TRBD2 (5 bases each). CDR3 length: 14 residues. Trimming cost V 3 bases and J 4 bases, with 12 bases left between them. Germline CDR1 is GTSNPN and CDR2 is SVGIG (reference sequence). The CDR3 DNA reads as TGTGCCTGGAGCCCGGGACGCCCCACCGGGGAGCTGTTTTTT. Its protein is CAWSPGRPTGELFF.

This clone was seen only once. The rearrangement joins TRBV5-4 to TRBJ1-2; no clear D gene. V was clipped by 4 bases and J by 0 bases, with 10 bases between them. The V gene's germline CDR1 is SGHNT and CDR2 YYREEE (reference sequence). This CDR3 has 14 residues. The CDR3 loop is CASSRGGSNYGYTF. Written as DNA, the CDR3 is TGTGCCAGCAGCAGAGGAGGCTCTAACTATGGCTACACCTTC.

This clone has a handful of counts. The V gene is TRBV2, the J gene TRBJ1-1; D ambiguous. The CDR3 is made up of 11 amino acids. Germline values: CDR1 SNHLY, CDR2 FYNNEI. V was cut by 1 base and J by 12 bases, with 9 bases left in between. The CDR3 region has the DNA TGTGCCAGCAGTGAAGAGGGTATCTCTTTCTTT. Its translation is CASSEEGISFF.

The J gene is TRBJ1-2, the V gene TRBV18; TRBD1 matches 9 bases. CDR1 and CDR2 from the germline V gene are KGHSH and LQKENI. CDR3 length: 19 residues. V was pared by 3 bases and J by 6 bases, with 20 bases of the junction left unmatched. The CDR3 sequence: CASSPKNYWDRDTEHGYTF. For the CDR3, the DNA is TGTGCCAGCTCACCGAAAAATTACTGGGACAGGGACACTGAGCATGGCTACACCTTC.

The chain has TRBV6-5 and TRBJ2-7; D is possibly TRBD1 (5 bases). Trimming cost V 4 bases and J 3 bases, with 16 bases left between them. CDR3 size: 15 residues. Germline V gene data show CDR1 as MNHEY and CDR2 as SVGAGI. The CDR3 protein is CASSSAGHLFYEQYF. The CDR3 DNA is TGTGCCAGCAGTTCGGCCGGACACCTCTTCTACGAGCAGTACTTC.

The chain employs TRBV5-4 and TRBJ1-1; D is unclear. The CDR3 loop spans 14 amino acids. Trimming removed 0 bases from V and 4 bases from J, with 10 bases in between. Germline CDR1 SGHNT, CDR2 YYREEE (reference sequence). The CDR3 nucleotides read TGTGCCAGCAGCTTGGGTTCCAGGTCCACTGAAGCTTTCTTT. Translated, it gives CASSLGSRSTEAFF. The full variable domain, its missing parts supplied by reference TRBV5-4 and TRBJ1-1, is ETGVTQSPTHLIKTRGQQVTLRCSSQSGHNTVSWYQQALGQGPQFIFQYYREEENGRGNFPPRFSGLQFPNYSSELNVNALELDDSALYLCASSLGSRSTEAFFGQGTRLTVV.

The CDR3 DNA reads TGTGCCAGCAGCTTAACGGGAGGGCCTTCAGATACGCAGTATTTT. This codes for CASSLTGGPSDTQYF. This chain uses TRBV13 with TRBJ2-3; 8 bases fit TRBD2. V shed 2 bases, J shed 4 bases, and the junction held 5 bases outside the gene matches. The CDR3 has 15 amino acids. Germline V lookup: CDR1 PRHDT, CDR2 FYEKMQ (reference sequence).

In the case of this clone: Other DNA sequences in this specimen translate into the identical CDR3. V gene TRBV28 combines with J gene TRBJ2-3; TRBD1 aligns across 7 bases. The CDR3 runs to 15 residues. Germline V gives CDR1 MDHEN, CDR2 SYDVKM. V was clipped by 2 bases and J by 1 base; unmatched bases: 3. CDR3 nucleotides: TGTGCCAGCAGTTTAGTCCAGGGGGGCACAGATACGCAGTATTTT. Its translation: CASSLVQGGTDTQYF. The whole variable domain, remainder taken from reference TRBV28 and TRBJ2-3, is DVKVTQSSRYLVKRTGEKVFLECVQDMDHENMFWYRQDPGLGLRLIYFSYDVKMKEKGDIPEGYSVSREKKERFSLILESASTNQTSMYLCASSLVQGGTDTQYFGPGTRLTVL.

This chain links TRBV4-1 with TRBJ1-4, with 7 bases aligning to TRBD1. Germline V lookup: CDR1 MGHRA, CDR2 YSYEKL. This CDR3 region has 15 residues. J lost 7 bases, V lost 5 bases, and 10 bases had no gene match. The CDR3 loop is CASSGRQGMGEKLFF. For the CDR3, the DNA is TGCGCCAGCAGCGGTCGACAGGGTATGGGTGAAAAACTGTTTTTT.

The V call is TRBV6-1, the J call TRBJ2-1; D is possibly TRBD2 (6 bases). The V and J ends lost 6 bases and 10 bases respectively, with 13 bases between them. CDR3 length: 12 residues. The germline V gene has CDR1 MNHNS and CDR2 SASEGT. The CDR3 bases are TGTGCCAGCAGCCAAGGGAGGACCGAGCAGTTCTTC. It yields the protein CASSQGRTEQFF.

This rearrangement joins TRBV19 to TRBJ2-6; 8 nucleotides match TRBD2. J lost 3 bases, V lost 7 bases, and 8 bases had no gene match. Germline V gives CDR1 LNHDA, CDR2 SQIVND (reference sequence). This CDR3 spans 16 amino acids. The CDR3, as DNA: TGTGCCAGTACCCCTATACGGGGGGGTGGGGCCAACGTCCTGACTTTC. Its protein is CASTPIRGGGANVLTF.

Regarding this clone: Other DNA sequences in this specimen translate into the identical CDR3. The rearrangement uses TRBV29-1 and TRBJ1-1; D is unresolved. V lost 2 bases to trimming and J lost 1 base, with 8 bases between them. The CDR3 spans 13 residues. Germline loops: CDR1 SQVTM, CDR2 ANQGSEA. In nucleotides, the CDR3 is TGCAGCGTTGAACGTGGAGGGAACACTGAAGCTTTCTTT. Protein: CSVERGGNTEAFF.

This chain joins TRBV4-3 and TRBJ1-2; D unclear. Germline V gene data show CDR1 as LGHNA and CDR2 as YSLEER. The CDR3 has 14 amino acids. Trimming pared 0 bases from V and 4 bases from J, leaving 9 bases between. The CDR3 region is CASSQDAKSYGYTF. In DNA form, the CDR3 reads TGCGCCAGCAGCCAAGATGCCAAGAGCTATGGCTACACCTTC.

The rearrangement uses TRBV7-9 and TRBJ1-6, with TRBD1 as a possible D gene (5 bases). Germline V gives CDR1 SEHNR, CDR2 FQNEAQ (reference sequence). With 2 bases removed from V and 7 bases from J, the gap between germline ends came to 15 bases. The CDR3 is made up of 16 amino acids. CDR3 in amino acids: CASSLWGREGNSPLHF. CDR3 nucleotide sequence: TGTGCCAGCAGCTTATGGGGGAGGGAGGGGAATTCACCCCTCCACTTT. The whole variable domain, remainder taken from reference TRBV7-9 and TRBJ1-6, is DTGVSQNPRHKITKRGQNVTFRCDPISEHNRLYWYRQTLGQGPEFLTYFQNEAQLEKSRLLSDRFSAERPKGSFSTLEIQRTEQGDSAMYLCASSLWGREGNSPLHFGNGTRLTVT.

The rearrangement links TRBV5-1 to TRBJ2-7; D perhaps matches TRBD1 (6 bases). This CDR3 is 15 amino acids long. Trimming left V 0 bases short and J 2 bases short, with 12 bases between. Germline CDR1 reads SGHRS; CDR2 reads YFSETQ. CDR3 in DNA: TGCGCCAGCAGCTTGGCCGGGACATGCCCCTACGAGCAGTACTTC. This encodes CASSLAGTCPYEQYF.

CDR3 residues: CASSQGGLAAGTDTQYF. Written as DNA, the CDR3 is TGCGCCAGCAGCCAAGGAGGACTAGCCGCGGGCACAGATACGCAGTATTTT. The genes are TRBV4-3 and TRBJ2-3; 8 bases match TRBD2. CDR3 length: 17 amino acids. J lost 1 base, V lost 1 base, and 7 bases had no gene match. Germline lookup yields CDR1 LGHNA and CDR2 YSLEER.

The CDR3: CASSFWDNTDTQYF. Written as DNA, the CDR3 is TGTGCCAGCAGTTTCTGGGACAACACAGATACGCAGTATTTT. This rearrangement joins TRBV28 to TRBJ2-3; tentatively, D is TRBD1 (6 bases). The CDR3 extends over 14 amino acids. Germline CDR1 MDHEN, CDR2 SYDVKM. Between the trimmed V and J ends, which lost 3 bases and 2 bases, there was a span of 9 bases.

This clone was observed a single time. The gene calls are TRBV6-6 and TRBJ1-6; D not certain. The CDR3 length is 14 residues. Between the trimmed V and J ends, which lost 2 bases and 13 bases, there was a span of 15 bases. The germline CDR1 and CDR2 sequences are MNHNY and SVGAGI (reference sequence). CDR3 nucleotide sequence: TGTGCCAGCAGTTACCCTCTGGGCTCAGATCCCCTCCACTTT. It codes for CASSYPLGSDPLHF.

Only one count was recorded for this clone. The chain couples TRBV7-9 to TRBJ2-2; D gene ambiguous. Trimming left V 8 bases short and J 0 bases short, with 10 bases between. The germline V gene has CDR1 SEHNR and CDR2 FQNEAQ (reference sequence). The CDR3 runs to 14 residues. DNA of the CDR3: TGTGCCAGCGGTCCGTACGCGAACACCGGGGAGCTGTTTTTT. Translating it yields CASGPYANTGELFF.

This chain links TRBV27 with TRBJ1-5; possible D gene TRBD1, 5 bases. V dropped 6 bases and J dropped 5 bases, with 20 bases sitting between them. The CDR3 consists of 16 residues. CDR1 and CDR2 (germline): MNHEY, SMNVEV (reference sequence). The CDR3 sequence is CASRPWGVDRHQPQHF. The CDR3 DNA reads TGTGCCAGCAGGCCCTGGGGGGTCGACAGACATCAGCCCCAGCATTTT.

The chain couples TRBV5-6 to TRBJ2-2, with 11 positions matching TRBD2. CDR1 is SGHDT and CDR2 is YYEEEE in the germline V gene. J gave up 5 bases and V 3 bases, and 6 bases lay outside the gene matches. This CDR3 is built from 16 residues. The chain's CDR3 is CASSSLAGDGTGELFF. CDR3 bases: TGTGCCAGCAGCTCACTAGCGGGAGATGGGACCGGGGAGCTGTTTTTT.

The rearrangement links TRBV20-1 to TRBJ1-1; D is unclear. Germline V gene data show CDR1 as DFQATT and CDR2 as SNEGSKA (reference sequence). Trimming cost V 5 bases and J 10 bases, with 11 bases left between them. CDR3 size: 10 residues. CDR3 sequence: CSAPTNIAFF. The CDR3 nucleotides read TGCAGTGCTCCCACTAACATAGCTTTCTTT.

The gene calls are TRBV5-4 and TRBJ1-5, with D hard to call. Germline CDR1 SGHNT, CDR2 YYREEE (reference sequence). Trimming removed 4 bases at V and 5 bases at J, with 16 bases between. The CDR3 length is 15 residues. In DNA form, the CDR3 reads TGTGCCAGCAGCCCCGGAGCGGCAAAGGATCAGCCCCAGCATTTT. Its protein product is CASSPGAAKDQPQHF.

The genes are TRBV5-1 and TRBJ2-7; D may be TRBD1 (5 bases). The CDR3 is made up of 12 amino acids. Trimming removed 9 bases at V and 3 bases at J, with 13 bases between. CDR1 is SGHRS and CDR2 is YFSETQ in the germline V gene. The chain's CDR3 is CAITDTFYEQYF. The CDR3 region has the DNA TGCGCCATCACGGACACTTTCTACGAGCAGTACTTC.

DNA of the CDR3: TGTGCCAGCAGCTTAGTTGCGATGAATGAGCAGTTCTTC. Protein sequence: CASSLVAMNEQFF. This rearrangement joins TRBV7-6 to TRBJ2-1; D not certain. This CDR3 has 13 residues. Trimming cost V 1 base and J 7 bases, with 8 bases left between them. CDR1 is SGHVS, CDR2 FNYEAQ, per germline.

This clone occurred once. V and J are TRBV27 and TRBJ2-3; D is ambiguous. Germline CDR1 reads MNHEY; CDR2 reads SMNVEV (reference sequence). Trimming stripped 9 bases from V and 5 bases from J, with 12 bases between. This CDR3 has 12 amino acids. In DNA form, the CDR3 reads TGTGCCAGAGGATCAGGTATAGATACGCAGTATTTT. Its protein product is CARGSGIDTQYF.

This chain links TRBV4-3 with TRBJ2-2, with D uncertain. The CDR3 sequence is 14 residues long. Deletions cut 1 base from V and 3 bases from J, with 6 bases between. Germline assignment: CDR1 LGHNA and CDR2 YSLEER. CDR3 sequence (DNA): TGCGCCAGCAGCCAAGGTGTCGACACCGGGGAGCTGTTTTTT. As protein: CASSQGVDTGELFF.